This TCR beta chain is drawn from a study of blood T cell repertoires in COVID-19. The repertoire was sequenced with immunoSEQ multiplex PCR; TCRdb's copy has only in-frame clones and lacks some. The sample has roughly 300,000 clones; roughly nine tenths are singletons. CDR1 is WSHSY, CDR2 SAAADI, per germline. The length of the CDR3 is 14 residues. V lost 8 bases and J 1 base, leaving 14 bases between the germline ends. The study recruited people aged about 18 to 90 years across around 24 US areas. The study assigned cohorts using participant-reported clinical history. Donors in Cohort 3 who had recovered were those with two negative PCRs, healthcare professional clearance, or resolution of their symptoms.

The sequencing input was PBMCs or T cells enriched from blood (not recorded which). This chain links TRBV10-2 with TRBJ1-1; no definite D call. This receptor was obtained from a woman aged 30 to 39 who had recovered from COVID-19. The CDR3 region is CASGVGIRNTEAFF. In DNA form, the CDR3 reads TGCGCCAGCGGAGTCGGGATTAGGAACACTGAAGCTTTCTTT.